This record concerns one TCR beta chain sequence. The specificity of this receptor is unknown. Per-base quality was not reported, and no clone a single base away is much larger than it. Germline trimming: 4 bases from V, 7 bases from J; junction bases outside gene matches: 7. Based on the germline V gene, the CDR1 and CDR2 sequences are SGHDN and FVKESK. The CDR3 numbers 14 residues from cysteine through phenylalanine. Of all the DNA, just the CDR3 is kept, 42 bases in frame from base 1. The sample belongs to a study of Tregs in tolerant kidney transplant recipients (dated by TCRdb to between 2017 and 2020). Regarding the complete study: TCRbeta sequencing was used in the study to identify donor-specific regulatory T cells before combined kidney and bone marrow transplantation, and the identified cells were then tracked after transplant. In a few healthy controls, several methods of expanding Tregs specific for an allogeneic donor were compared by TCRbeta repertoire sequencing. Overall study results and their limits: The most biologically relevant and donor-specific TCRbeta repertoire appeared to be identified by expanding Tregs with activated donor B cells. Biological reproducibility was not directly assessed, although technical replication error appeared to be minimal. The study was limited by small patient numbers, and the findings need validation in larger populations and under other immunosuppression protocols.

Thawed PBMCs were FACS-sorted into unstimulated Tregs (CD4+CD25+CD127-), CD4+ non-Tregs (CD4+CD25-), CD4 cells and CD8 cells. Before Treg sorting, thawed PBMCs were rested overnight at 37°C with around 220 IU/ml IL-2. Blood from healthy controls was obtained either from healthy volunteers or as purchased buffy coats. Healthy control blood was processed by Ficoll density gradient to PBMCs and cryopreserved; patient PBMCs were collected before and after transplant. For TCRbeta CDR3 sequencing, genomic DNA from the sorted cells was extracted using the QIAGEN DNeasy Blood and Tissue Kit. High-throughput TCRbeta CDR3 sequencing, which included PCR amplification with bias correction and internal controls, was done commercially through immunoSEQ. As for the authors' bioinformatics: A unique productive TCRbeta sequence was defined by the CDR3 nucleotide sequence when primers matched, and otherwise by the CDR3 amino acid sequence together with the Vbeta and Jbeta genes. To correct for sorting error, sequences found in more than one sorted population at a frequency ratio of 2:1 or less were discarded, and the remaining shared sequences were assigned to the population with the higher frequency. Sequences were defined as donor-reactive when expanded at least 5-fold in CFSE-low cells versus unstimulated cells and present at a frequency of at least 0.01% in CFSE-low cells. Repertoire divergence was quantified by Jensen-Shannon divergence calculated from the top 100 TCRbeta sequences ranked by frequency. For samples with multiple sequencing runs, sorting error was corrected separately for each run before the runs were pooled. This is the immuneACCESS table as TCRdb keeps it, with only in-frame sequences that have V and J called. A part of the clones is gone; compared with another copy, unresolved V genes explain less than half, and the rest is unexplained. D and trimming come from the DNA, and the V and J calls and clone size come from that table. The sample table holds roughly 46,000 clones, of which about 90% were seen once. Around 0.67% of the sample is taken by the ten largest.

The V and J segments used are TRBV14 and TRBJ2-1; 7 nucleotides in the junction match TRBD2. The sample taken for sequencing was Tregs from blood. The TCR sequence derives from a human donor in good health. The CDR3 is CASSRGGRGNEQFF. In nucleotides, the sequence is TGTGCCAGCAGCCGCGGGGGACGGGGGAATGAGCAGTTCTTC.